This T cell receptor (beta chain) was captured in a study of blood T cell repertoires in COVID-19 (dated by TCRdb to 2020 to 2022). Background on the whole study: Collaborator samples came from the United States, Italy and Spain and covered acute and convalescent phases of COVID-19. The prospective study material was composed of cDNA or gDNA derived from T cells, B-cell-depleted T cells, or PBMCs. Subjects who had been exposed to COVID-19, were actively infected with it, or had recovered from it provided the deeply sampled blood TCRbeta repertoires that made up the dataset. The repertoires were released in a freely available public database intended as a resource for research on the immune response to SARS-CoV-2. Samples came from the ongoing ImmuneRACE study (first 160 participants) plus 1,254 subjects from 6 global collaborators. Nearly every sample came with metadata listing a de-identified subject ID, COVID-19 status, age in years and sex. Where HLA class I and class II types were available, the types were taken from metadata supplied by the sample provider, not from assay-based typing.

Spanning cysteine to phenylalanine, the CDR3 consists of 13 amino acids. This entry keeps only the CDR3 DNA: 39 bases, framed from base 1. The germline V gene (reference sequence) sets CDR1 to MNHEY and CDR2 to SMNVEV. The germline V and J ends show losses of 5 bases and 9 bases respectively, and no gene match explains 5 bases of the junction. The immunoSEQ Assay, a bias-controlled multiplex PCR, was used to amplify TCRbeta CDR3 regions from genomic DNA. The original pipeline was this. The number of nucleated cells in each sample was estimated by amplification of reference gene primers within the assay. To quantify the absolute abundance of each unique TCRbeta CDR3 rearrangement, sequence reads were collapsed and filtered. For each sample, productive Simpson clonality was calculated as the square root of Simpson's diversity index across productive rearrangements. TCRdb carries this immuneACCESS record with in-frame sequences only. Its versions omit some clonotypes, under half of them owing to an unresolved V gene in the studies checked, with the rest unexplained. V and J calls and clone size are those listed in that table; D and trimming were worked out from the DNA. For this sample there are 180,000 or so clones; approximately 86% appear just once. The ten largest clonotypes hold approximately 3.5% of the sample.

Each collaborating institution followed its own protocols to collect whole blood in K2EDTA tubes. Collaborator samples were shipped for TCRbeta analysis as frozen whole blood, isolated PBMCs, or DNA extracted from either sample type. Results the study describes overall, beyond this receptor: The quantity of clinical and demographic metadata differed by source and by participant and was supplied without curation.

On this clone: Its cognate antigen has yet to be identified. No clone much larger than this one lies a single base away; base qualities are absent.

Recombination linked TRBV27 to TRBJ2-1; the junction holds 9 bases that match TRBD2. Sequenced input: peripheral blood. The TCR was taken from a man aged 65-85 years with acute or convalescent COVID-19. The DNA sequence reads TGTGCCAGCAGTGTCAGCGGGGGGCCTGAGCAGTTCTTC. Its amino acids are CASSVSGGPEQFF.